The 32 T cell receptor beta chains below were found in one sample sequenced in a study of response to subunit inactivated influenza vaccine. TCRdb fed the RT-PCR reads into MiXCR, producing one record per CDR3 protein. The repertoire includes just over 300,000 distinct CDR3 sequences, approximately 21% of them detected once, and about a tenth sits in the top ten. Sequenced here: PBMCs from blood, sampled less than 22 months after vaccination. Every receptor here comes from a man in his fifties or sixties who received an inactivated influenza vaccine.

This clonotype was picked up many times. The chain carries TRBV5-1 and TRBJ1-4; D possibly corresponds to TRBD1 (6 bases). The CDR3 sequence is 14 residues long. Germline CDR1 is SGHRS and CDR2 is YFSETQ. Trimming stripped 4 bases from V and 5 bases from J, with 12 bases between. CDR3 sequence reads: CASSPGQLNEKLFF. CDR3 DNA sequence: TGCGCCAGCAGCCCAGGACAGCTAAATGAAAAACTGTTTTTT.

V is TRBV20-1 and J is TRBJ1-2; possible D gene TRBD1, 5 bases. Germline lookup yields CDR1 DFQATT and CDR2 SNEGSKA (reference sequence). V lost 8 bases, J lost 7 bases, and 32 bases lay in between. This CDR3 region has 17 residues. The CDR3 sequence: CSIRPQGIFSAEGGYTF. DNA of the CDR3: TGCAGTATTCGTCCCCAGGGAATATTTTCGGCGGAGGGTGGCTACACCTTC.

The table lists this clonotype with a few counts. This sequence joins TRBV10-3 and TRBJ2-2; TRBD1 matches 7 bases. CDR1 and CDR2 from the germline V gene are ENHRY and SYGVKD. The V gene end was trimmed by 6 bases and the J gene end by 5 bases; junction bases not matched to a gene: 9. The CDR3 is 15 residues long. For the CDR3, the DNA is TGTGCCATCAGGGAAGACAGGGTTCGTACCGGGGAGCTGTTTTTT. This gives the protein CAIREDRVRTGELFF.

The chain combines TRBV15 with TRBJ2-3, with D tentatively TRBD1 or TRBD2 (5 bases each). V was pared by 1 base and J by 0 bases, with 5 bases between. This CDR3 has 14 amino acids. Per germline, CDR1 LNHNV and CDR2 YYDKDF (reference sequence). Here the CDR3 reads CATSRGDSTDTQYF. Written as DNA, the CDR3 is TGTGCCACCAGCAGAGGGGACAGCACAGATACGCAGTATTTT.

This chain connects TRBV11-2 to TRBJ2-7; 7 bases are a match to TRBD2. CDR3 size: 15 residues. The V and J ends lost 1 base and 5 bases, in that order; junction bases with no gene match: 8. In germline, CDR1 is SGHAT, CDR2 FQNNGV. The CDR3 DNA is TGTGCCAGCAGCTTAGTCCTAGCGGCCCTCCACGAGCAGTACTTC. Residues: CASSLVLAALHEQYF.

This clonotype was picked up many times. V gene TRBV4-1 combines with J gene TRBJ1-5; a weak D match, TRBD1 (6 bases). Germline values: CDR1 MGHRA, CDR2 YSYEKL. The CDR3 runs to 13 residues. The ends were cut back, 0 bases at V and 11 bases at J, with 11 bases in the middle. This CDR3 reads CASSQDRGMAQHF. The CDR3 DNA is TGCGCCAGCAGCCAAGACAGGGGTATGGCCCAGCATTTT.

Turning to this clonotype: A much larger clonotype is one base distant, so this may be a read error. The chain links TRBV18 to TRBJ1-2, with 9 positions matching TRBD1. In germline, CDR1 is KGHSH, CDR2 LQKENI. The CDR3 length is 16 residues. The V and J ends lost 4 bases and 8 bases, in that order; junction bases with no gene match: 14. CDR3 nucleotides: TGTGCCAGCTCACTCACGGCCGGGACAGGGATTGGAGGCTACACCTTC. Protein product: CASSLTAGTGIGGYTF.

This clonotype showed up just a few times. The chain joins TRBV5-1 to TRBJ1-1; weak D call: TRBD1 (5 bases). CDR3 length: 15 residues. Germline V gives CDR1 SGHRS, CDR2 YFSETQ. Trimming took off 0 bases at V and 4 bases at J, with 13 bases between the two ends. This chain's CDR3 is CASSLEGGEATEAFF. The CDR3 DNA reads as TGCGCCAGCAGCTTGGAGGGAGGGGAGGCCACTGAAGCTTTCTTT.

Only a few counts were recorded for this clonotype. The chain is built from TRBV11-3 and TRBJ2-6; D gene unclear. The CDR3 is 18 residues long. V was cut by 5 bases and J by 2 bases, with 19 bases left in between. The germline V gene has CDR1 SGHNT and CDR2 YENEEA. In DNA form, the CDR3 reads TGTGCCAGCAGCCCCTTAGGGCAGCCCTTGACTGGGGCCAACGTCCTGACTTTC. This gives the protein CASSPLGQPLTGANVLTF.

The CDR3 protein is CASSLWEGSNYGYTF. CDR3 DNA sequence: TGTGCCAGCAGTTTGTGGGAGGGCTCAAACTATGGCTACACCTTC. V gene TRBV12-3 or TRBV12-4 combines with J gene TRBJ1-2; D call uncertain. The CDR3 extends over 15 amino acids. V lost 3 bases to trimming and J lost 2 bases, with 13 bases between them.

J is TRBJ2-1 and V is TRBV6-1; TRBD2 aligns across 13 bases. CDR3 size: 17 residues. Trimming removed 10 bases from V and 1 base from J; junction bases left unmatched: 10. The germline V gene encodes CDR1 MNHNS and CDR2 SASEGT. The CDR3 here is CAKLAGGPLMSYNEQFF. The DNA for the CDR3 is TGTGCCAAACTAGCGGGAGGGCCTTTGATGTCCTACAATGAGCAGTTCTTC.

This clonotype was counted only a few times. The chain links TRBV25-1 to TRBJ2-1; TRBD1 or TRBD2 may be the D gene (5 bases each). Germline lookup yields CDR1 MGHDK and CDR2 SYGVNS. V was pared by 4 bases and J by 4 bases, with 14 bases between. The length of the CDR3 is 15 residues. The CDR3 DNA sequence: TGTGCCAGCAGTGGAGGGACGACGCTTTACAATGAGCAGTTCTTC. Its protein product is CASSGGTTLYNEQFF. Drawing the rest from reference TRBV25-1 and TRBJ2-1, the complete variable domain is EADIYQTPRYLVIGTGKKITLECSQTMGHDKMYWYQQDPGMELHLIHYSYGVNSTEKGDLSSESTVSRIRTEHFPLTLESARPSHTSQYLCASSGGTTLYNEQFFGPGTRLTVL.

This clonotype was seen a few times. CDR3 sequence: CASSQWTLRTGDYEQYF. The CDR3 DNA follows: TGCGCCAGCAGCCAATGGACCCTTAGGACAGGGGACTACGAGCAGTACTTC. The gene calls are TRBV4-3 and TRBJ2-7; TRBD1 agrees at 9 bases. Germline assignment: CDR1 LGHNA and CDR2 YSLEER. CDR3 length: 17 residues. J was trimmed by 3 bases and V by 2 bases; bases with no gene match: 11.

This clonotype was observed a handful of times. V usage is TRBV28 and J usage is TRBJ2-7, with 10 bases fitting TRBD2. The CDR3 is 15 amino acids. Germline V lookup: CDR1 MDHEN, CDR2 SYDVKM. The trim removed 2 bases at V and 2 bases at J, leaving 3 bases unmatched. CDR3 in DNA: TGTGCCAGCAGTTTACCACTAGCGGGGCCCTACGAGCAGTACTTC. The encoded protein is CASSLPLAGPYEQYF.

The rearrangement links TRBV5-8 to TRBJ1-2; 7 nucleotides match TRBD1. This CDR3 is 16 amino acids long. Trimming at V came to 4 bases and at J to 8 bases, leaving 17 bases not matched to a gene. Germline CDR1 SGHTS, CDR2 YDEGEE. CDR3 DNA: TGTGCCAGCAGCGTAACAACCGGGACAGTCGTCCGCGGCTACACCTTC. Translation: CASSVTTGTVVRGYTF.

The table lists this clonotype with a few counts. The rearrangement joins TRBV5-6 to TRBJ1-5; TRBD1 aligns across 11 bases. The CDR3 covers 17 residues. CDR1 is SGHDT and CDR2 is YYEEEE in the germline V gene. J was trimmed by 2 bases and V by 4 bases; bases with no gene match: 8. The CDR3 sequence: CASSTGQGAPGNQPQHF. CDR3 nucleotides: TGTGCCAGCAGCACAGGACAGGGGGCGCCCGGCAATCAGCCCCAGCATTTT.

This clonotype was observed a handful of times. This sequence joins TRBV11-2 and TRBJ2-7; perhaps TRBD2 as D (5 bases). Trimming removed 5 bases from V and 7 bases from J, with 15 bases in between. CDR1 and CDR2 (germline): SGHAT, FQNNGV. The CDR3 runs 13 residues. The CDR3 sequence: CASSPGVVGEQYF. In DNA, the CDR3 is TGTGCCAGCAGCCCCGGGGTGGTGGGAGAGCAGTACTTC.

The table lists this clonotype with a few counts. At one end, the junction sequence differs from germline, possibly due to a read error. The rearrangement links TRBV5-1 to TRBJ1-1; D possibly corresponds to TRBD1 (5 bases). The CDR3 spans 15 residues. Germline values: CDR1 SGHRS, CDR2 YFSETQ. CDR3 sequence (DNA): TGCGCCAGCACCCGAGGGGACCCCGCGAACGCTGAAGCTTTCTTT. Residues: CASTRGDPANAEAFF.

This clonotype has just a few counts. CDR3 sequence reads: CASSFYITNYGYTF. In DNA, the CDR3 is TGTGCCAGCAGCTTCTACATTACTAACTATGGCTACACCTTC. The V call is TRBV5-6, the J call TRBJ1-2; no reliable D call. In germline, CDR1 is SGHDT, CDR2 YYEEEE. The CDR3 is made up of 14 amino acids. Between the trimmed V and J ends, which lost 2 bases and 0 bases, there was a span of 8 bases.

This clonotype showed up just a few times. The rearrangement joins TRBV20-1 to TRBJ1-4; 12 positions agree with TRBD1. J lost 1 base, V lost 5 bases, and 14 bases had no gene match. The CDR3 runs 19 residues. The germline V gene has CDR1 DFQATT and CDR2 SNEGSKA (reference sequence). CDR3 in amino acids: CSAFSPPRDRGQTNEKLFF. CDR3 DNA sequence: TGCAGTGCTTTTTCCCCGCCCCGGGACAGGGGGCAAACTAATGAAAAACTGTTTTTT.

Many counts were recorded for this clonotype. The J gene is TRBJ1-6, the V gene TRBV12-3 or TRBV12-4; no clear D. This CDR3 has 13 amino acids. Trimming took off 5 bases at V and 0 bases at J, with 2 bases between the two ends. The CDR3 sequence is CASSNSYNSPLHF. In DNA, the CDR3 is TGTGCCAGCAGTAACTCCTATAATTCACCCCTCCACTTT.

This chain uses TRBV29-1 with TRBJ2-2; tentative D call: TRBD1 (6 bases). This CDR3 has 15 amino acids. The germline CDR1 and CDR2 sequences are SQVTM and ANQGSEA. V lost 3 bases and J 4 bases, leaving 15 bases between the germline ends. CDR3 amino acids: CSVDGVGAGTGELFF. The CDR3 DNA reads TGCAGCGTTGATGGGGTGGGGGCAGGCACCGGGGAGCTGTTTTTT.

The genes are TRBV11-2 and TRBJ2-7; D uncertain. The CDR3 spans 11 residues. V lost 5 bases, J lost 9 bases, and 11 bases lay in between. Germline V gives CDR1 SGHAT, CDR2 FQNNGV. CDR3 sequence (DNA): TGTGCCAGCAGCCACAAGATTAGGCAGTACTTC. Translating it yields CASSHKIRQYF.

Only a few counts were recorded for this clonotype. The V call is TRBV20-1, the J call TRBJ1-5, with 7 bases that match TRBD1. Looked up from germline, CDR1 is DFQATT and CDR2 is SNEGSKA (reference sequence). With V trimmed by 3 bases and J by 3 bases, 2 bases remained unmatched. The CDR3 has 13 amino acids. DNA for the CDR3: TGCAGTGCTAGGGACAGGAACAATCAGCCCCAGCATTTT. Its translation is CSARDRNNQPQHF.

V is TRBV23-1 and J is TRBJ1-6; 9 bases agree with TRBD1. TRBV23-1 is an open reading frame, and its role is uncertain. The CDR3 runs to 15 residues. The junction had 7 bases not matched to a gene; V was cut back by 3 bases and J by 10 bases. CDR3 amino acids: CASSQNRDRDSPLHF. The CDR3 coding sequence is TGCGCCAGCAGTCAGAACCGGGACAGGGACTCACCCCTCCACTTT.

Regarding this clonotype: Given the absence of the conserved phenylalanine or tryptophan at the CDR3 end, a read error is likely. CDR3 DNA: TGTGCCAGCAGCCTCCAGACGGAAAAACTGTTTTCT. Its translation: CASSLQTEKLFS. The rearrangement links TRBV7-9 to TRBJ1-4; D is unresolved. Germline lookup yields CDR1 SEHNR and CDR2 FQNEAQ (reference sequence). The V gene lost 5 bases and the J gene lost 8 bases, with 9 bases spanning the gap. The CDR3 spans 12 residues.

A few counts support this clonotype. The chain recombines TRBV2 with TRBJ2-7, with D tentatively TRBD1 or TRBD2 (5 bases each). Germline V CDR1 and CDR2: SNHLY, FYNNEI. The CDR3 loop spans 15 amino acids. V was shortened by 6 bases and J by 2 bases, with 17 bases between the two germline ends. CDR3 sequence (DNA): TGTGCCAGCAGGAGGGGACCAAGGACGGCCTACGAGCAGTACTTC. It specifies CASRRGPRTAYEQYF.

This clonotype occurred a few times. The genes are TRBV4-3 and TRBJ1-1; TRBD1 agrees at 11 bases. The CDR3 is 15 residues long. Germline V gene lookup returns CDR1 LGHNA and CDR2 YSLEER. Trimming at V came to 0 bases and at J to 4 bases, leaving 1 base not matched to a gene. The CDR3 nucleotides are TGCGCCAGCAGCCAAGATGGGACAGGGGGCACTGAAGCTTTCTTT. It yields the protein CASSQDGTGGTEAFF.

The rearrangement links TRBV19 to TRBJ1-5; D ambiguous. Germline CDR1 and CDR2: LNHDA and SQIVND (reference sequence). V was trimmed by 1 base and J by 7 bases, leaving 11 bases between them. This CDR3 has 14 amino acids. The CDR3 DNA is TGTGCCAGTAGTATAGGGGGTCACGGGCAGCCCCAGCATTTT. Translating gives CASSIGGHGQPQHF.

There are many counts of this clonotype. The J gene is TRBJ2-2, the V gene TRBV19; TRBD1 aligns across 8 bases. CDR3 length equals 16 residues. Germline V gene sequence: CDR1 LNHDA, CDR2 SQIVND (reference sequence). Trimming removed 0 bases from V and 4 bases from J; junction bases left unmatched: 4. The CDR3 coding sequence is TGTGCCAGTAGTATAGAGGACAGGGATCTCACCGGGGAGCTGTTTTTT. It is translated as CASSIEDRDLTGELFF.

This clonotype was found a few times. The J gene is TRBJ1-2, the V gene TRBV20-1; D is unresolved. V lost 2 bases, J lost 6 bases, and 13 bases lay in between. Germline V gene data show CDR1 as DFQATT and CDR2 as SNEGSKA (reference sequence). CDR3 length: 13 amino acids. The chain's CDR3 is CSARLPSRDGYTF. The CDR3 coding sequence is TGCAGTGCTAGACTCCCGTCGCGGGATGGCTACACCTTC.

This sequence joins TRBV28 and TRBJ2-3; 10 bases are shared with TRBD1. CDR3 length equals 16 residues. The junction had 13 bases not matched to a gene; V was cut back by 5 bases and J by 8 bases. Germline values: CDR1 MDHEN, CDR2 SYDVKM. The CDR3 is CASSLTGTGVPSTQYF. The CDR3 nucleotides read TGTGCCAGCAGTCTTACGGGGACAGGGGTGCCAAGTACGCAGTATTTT.